A single T cell receptor (beta chain) is shown here with its context. The data are from a study of Ad26.COV2.S vaccination and SARS-CoV-2 variants. Libraries were prepared by immunoSEQ multiplex PCR; TCRdb keeps only in-frame clonotypes and omits some of them. The table lists approximately 450,000 clones, 80% to 95% of them singletons. This CDR3 spans 13 amino acids. CDR1 and CDR2 from the germline V gene are MNHNY and SVGAGI (reference sequence). Between the trimmed V and J ends, which lost 2 bases and 4 bases, there was a span of 6 bases. Treatment given: some 19 received Ad26.COV2.S at low or high dose, single or two shots; about 5 received placebo; per-sample allocation not given. After the first vaccine or placebo injection, samples were drawn on day 63.

Specimen: peripheral blood, collected in a trial of Ad26.COV2.S vaccine versus placebo. V is TRBV6-6 and J is TRBJ2-1; no definite D call. The receptor was derived from a person aged 18-60 years who received the Ad26.COV2.S COVID-19 vaccine or a placebo. DNA for the CDR3: TGTGCCAGCAGTTACGAGGCGTACAATGAGCAGTTCTTC. Translated, it gives CASSYEAYNEQFF.